The T cell receptor beta chain described here comes from a study of blood T cells in healthy people across ages. Each sample had at least 6 million PBMCs isolated. As for this clonotype: Its antigen remains unidentified.

Study outcomes and limitations: With donor CMV status unknown, expanded clonotype changes were possibly confounded.

The CDR3 has 16 residues. Trimming cost V 1 base and J 9 bases; bases outside gene matches: 10. Germline V gives CDR1 SEHNR, CDR2 FQNEAQ (reference sequence). A second PCR, run for roughly 7 to 12 cycles, used a sample-barcoded 5' primer plus a J-beta primer mix. Every single cDNA molecule received a tag from a template-switch adaptor with 12 random nucleotides. TCRdb passed the 5' RACE reads through MiXCR, listing each CDR3 protein once. The sample yields about 1 million distinct CDR3 sequences, 40% to 55% seen once. The source of this sequence is a woman aged 60-70 years in good health. This sequence joins TRBV7-9 and TRBJ2-1; TRBD2 matches at 9 bases. Sequencing used blood. The CDR3 DNA reads TGTGCCAGCAGCTTAGTAGCGGGAGTGGTCCCCCGTGAGCAGTTCTTC. Its translation is CASSLVAGVVPREQFF. Looking up the rest from reference TRBV7-9 and TRBJ2-1 gives the full variable domain: DTGVSQNPRHKITKRGQNVTFRCDPISEHNRLYWYRQTLGQGPEFLTYFQNEAQLEKSRLLSDRFSAERPKGSFSTLEIQRTEQGDSAMYLCASSLVAGVVPREQFFGPGTRLTVL.